These T cell receptor beta chains were read from a single sample in a study of blood T cells in healthy people across ages. TCRdb reprocessed the 5' RACE reads via MiXCR and lists one record per CDR3 protein. The table shows roughly 1.5 million distinct CDR3 sequences, with 42% occurring only once. The specimen sequenced was blood. These receptors all come from a young woman in good health. The CDR3 runs from the conserved cysteine through the conserved F or W. A D gene is named only where the DNA matches it firmly. Clone size is given for some rows only: seen once, a few or many times, or a class if the clone is expanded.

- - TRBJ1-1 TRBV28 CASSVLVRSEAFF TGTGCCAGCAGTGTATTAGTAAGGTCTGAAGCTTTCTTT
- TRBD2 TRBJ2-3 TRBV28 CATVGTSGRTDTQYF TGTGCCACGGTCGGGACTAGCGGGAGGACAGATACGCAGTATTTT
few - TRBJ2-7 TRBV20-1 CSANRGNYEQYF TGCAGTGCAAACCGGGGAAACTACGAGCAGTACTTC
- - TRBJ2-7 TRBV5-8 CASSSGDSEQYF TGTGCCAGCAGCTCGGGGGATTCCGAGCAGTACTTC
- - TRBJ2-7 TRBV6-2/TRBV6-3 CASSYSRGHLTYEQYF TGTGCCAGCAGTTACTCTCGCGGACACCTCACCTACGAGCAGTACTTC
few - TRBJ1-2 TRBV24-1 CATSDPNGNYGYTF TGTGCCACCAGTGACCCAAACGGTAACTATGGCTACACCTTC
- TRBD1 TRBJ1-4 TRBV19 CASTLDRGVNEKLFF TGTGCCAGTACCCTCGACAGGGGGGTTAATGAAAAACTGTTTTTT
- TRBD1 TRBJ2-3 TRBV20-1 CSAREDRLGTDTQYF TGCAGTGCTAGGGAGGACAGGTTAGGCACAGATACGCAGTATTTT
few TRBD1 TRBJ1-4 TRBV16 CASSQSRTGFIDEKLFF TGTGCCAGCAGCCAATCGCGGACAGGATTCATAGATGAAAAACTGTTTTTT
- - TRBJ2-1 TRBV6-2/TRBV6-3 CASTYPPYNEQFF TGTGCCAGCACCTACCCTCCTTACAATGAGCAGTTCTTC
few - TRBJ1-1 TRBV12-3/TRBV12-4 CASRSPGGTEAFF TGTGCCAGCAGGTCCCCTGGGGGCACTGAAGCTTTCTTT
few - TRBJ2-5 TRBV29-1 CSVDMGLLFVETQYF TGCAGCGTTGATATGGGGTTACTCTTCGTCGAGACCCAGTACTTC
- - TRBJ2-1 TRBV29-1 CSGKGASQNEQFF TGCAGCGGTAAAGGGGCCAGCCAAAATGAGCAGTTCTTC
- TRBD1 TRBJ2-4 TRBV27 CASSPIRTGVNIQYF TGTGCCAGCAGTCCCATCCGGACAGGGGTGAACATTCAGTACTTC
- - TRBJ2-7 TRBV6-6 CASSYRIHEQYF TGTGCCAGCAGTTACAGGATCCACGAGCAGTACTTC
- TRBD2 TRBJ2-4 TRBV6-1 CASSEPGAGGIQYF TGTGCCAGCAGTGAACCAGGGGCGGGGGGTATTCAGTACTTC
- TRBD2 TRBJ2-1 TRBV29-1 CSVDGTSGSREQFF TGCAGCGTTGACGGGACTAGCGGGAGTCGGGAGCAGTTCTTC
few - TRBJ1-6 TRBV7-9 CASSSTLDRRRLNNSPLHF TGTGCCAGCAGCTCAACTTTGGACAGAAGAAGGTTGAATAATTCACCCCTCCACTTT
- - TRBJ2-7 TRBV29-1 CSVSFGSEYEQYF TGCAGCGTTTCCTTCGGTAGCGAGTACGAGCAGTACTTC
- - TRBJ2-1 TRBV24-1 CATSRVGGRDEQFF TGTGCCACCAGCCGGGTCGGGGGGCGAGATGAGCAGTTCTTC
- - TRBJ2-5 TRBV20-1 CSASPTLAHQETQYF TGCAGTGCTAGTCCCACCCTAGCGCATCAAGAGACCCAGTACTTC
few - TRBJ2-1 TRBV29-1 CSFVSRYGEQFF TGCAGCTTTGTTTCGAGGTATGGTGAGCAGTTCTTC
- - TRBJ2-1 TRBV4-1 CASKTDYNEQFF TGCGCCAGCAAGACAGATTACAATGAGCAGTTCTTC
many TRBD2 TRBJ2-3 TRBV11-3 CASSSTSGGDTQYF TGTGCCAGCAGCTCTACTAGCGGAGGCGATACGCAGTATTTT
- - TRBJ2-2 TRBV2 CASSPRGGRTGELFF TGTGCCAGCAGCCCAAGGGGGGGCAGAACCGGGGAGCTGTTTTTT
few - TRBJ1-1 TRBV28 CASSQPWGGANTEAFF TGTGCCAGCAGTCAGCCCTGGGGGGGAGCGAACACTGAAGCTTTCTTT
few - TRBJ2-1 TRBV29-1 CSAGPAEPGFEQFF TGCAGCGCAGGCCCAGCGGAGCCTGGATTTGAGCAGTTCTTC
many - TRBJ2-1 TRBV5-1 CASSLVTRDSSPQFF TGCGCCAGCAGCTTGGTCACTCGGGACTCCTCTCCCCAGTTCTTC
few - TRBJ1-1 TRBV20-1 CSAPNRAAPMNTEAFF TGCAGTGCGCCGAACAGGGCGGCCCCAATGAACACTGAAGCTTTCTTT
few TRBD1 TRBJ2-7 TRBV6-6 CASSYAGQGNREQYF TGTGCCAGCAGTTACGCCGGACAGGGTAATCGCGAGCAGTACTTC
- - TRBJ1-2 TRBV28 CASSRGSFPSYGYTF TGTGCCAGCAGCCGAGGGTCTTTCCCATCCTATGGCTACACCTTC
- - TRBJ1-6 TRBV11-2 CASSLYPQDTLRNSPLHF TGTGCCAGCAGCTTATACCCCCAGGACACCCTTCGGAATTCACCCCTCCACTTT
- TRBD2 TRBJ2-5 TRBV6-5 CASKPSGRGNEQYF TGTGCCAGCAAACCCTCAGGGCGGGGGAATGAGCAGTACTTC
once - TRBJ1-5 TRBV6-1 CASRAGTSPNQPQHF TGTGCCAGCAGAGCCGGGACAAGTCCCAATCAGCCCCAGCATTTT
few - TRBJ1-1 TRBV27 CASSTVLNTEAFF TGTGCCAGCAGTACAGTTTTGAACACTGAAGCTTTCTTT
- TRBD2 TRBJ2-2 TRBV27 CASLSGRPNTGELFF TGTGCCAGCCTGAGCGGGAGGCCGAACACCGGGGAGCTGTTTTTT
- - TRBJ2-1 TRBV29-1 CSVEEGSPYNEQFF TGCAGCGTTGAAGAGGGAAGCCCCTACAATGAGCAGTTCTTC
- TRBD1 TRBJ1-5 TRBV7-2 CASSLGGQGGQPQRF TGTGCCAGCAGCTTAGGGGGACAGGGGGGACAGCCCCAGCGTTTT
- TRBD2 TRBJ2-5 TRBV4-1 CASSQGLAGWNEQYF TGCGCCAGCAGCCAAGGACTAGCGGGGTGGAATGAGCAGTACTTC
few TRBD1 TRBJ2-5 TRBV10-3 CATGTDNNEQYF TGTGCCACCGGGACAGATAACAATGAGCAGTACTTC
once - TRBJ2-2 TRBV27 CASSTKDSYGELFF TGTGCCAGCAGTACCAAGGACAGTTACGGGGAGCTGTTTTTT
- - TRBJ1-2 TRBV9 CASSPRTENNYGYTF TGTGCCAGCAGCCCCCGGACAGAGAACAACTATGGCTACACCTTC
- - TRBJ2-5 TRBV4-1 CASSQGLRDGTQYF TGCGCCAGCAGCCAAGGATTGCGGGACGGGACCCAGTACTTC
few TRBD2 TRBJ2-3 TRBV20-1 CSALGTRTETQYF TGCAGTGCTCTCGGGACTAGGACAGAGACGCAGTATTTT
- - TRBJ2-1 TRBV24-1 CATSDLLGREQFF TGTGCCACCAGTGATTTGCTAGGGCGCGAGCAGTTCTTC
few TRBD2 TRBJ2-1 TRBV4-3 CASSQSTPSGQFF TGCGCCAGCAGCCAGTCAACCCCTAGCGGGCAGTTCTTC
- TRBD1 TRBJ1-1 TRBV28 CATYPGQAYFEAFF TGTGCCACATATCCGGGACAGGCGTATTTTGAAGCTTTCTTT
many - TRBJ2-3 TRBV6-5 CASSPSLEGPDTQYF TGTGCCAGCAGTCCTAGCTTGGAGGGCCCAGATACGCAGTATTTT
- - TRBJ1-1 TRBV7-2 CASSLEARMNTEAFF TGTGCCAGCAGCTTAGAGGCTCGGATGAACACTGAAGCTTTCTTT
- TRBD1 TRBJ1-6 TRBV2 CASSFRGDRSPLHF TGTGCCAGCAGCTTCAGGGGGGATCGTTCACCCCTCCACTTT
- - TRBJ1-4 TRBV7-9 CASRPAFANEKLFF TGTGCCAGCAGGCCTGCCTTTGCTAATGAAAAACTGTTTTTT
- - TRBJ2-5 TRBV9 CASSGHLPQETQYF TGTGCCAGCAGCGGACATCTCCCCCAAGAGACCCAGTACTTC
- - TRBJ2-2 TRBV18 CASSRVSGLSTGELFF TGTGCCAGCTCACGGGTTAGTGGACTCAGCACCGGGGAGCTGTTTTTT
- - TRBJ2-7 TRBV20-1 CSAGRLAAYEQYF TGCAGTGCCGGCCGGCTAGCCGCCTACGAGCAGTACTTC
- - TRBJ2-1 TRBV20-1 CSARANYEQFF TGCAGTGCTAGAGCGAACTATGAGCAGTTCTTC
- - TRBJ2-3 TRBV30 CAWNPAGDTQYF TGTGCCTGGAACCCTGCTGGAGATACGCAGTATTTT
- TRBD2 TRBJ2-3 TRBV7-2 CASSFRGGDTQYF TGTGCCAGCAGCTTCCGCGGGGGAGATACGCAGTATTTT
few - TRBJ1-2 TRBV18 CASSPKREAGYTF TGTGCCAGCTCGCCAAAGAGGGAAGCCGGCTACACCTTC
few - TRBJ2-7 TRBV21-1 CASSNPGIHEQYF TGTGCCAGCAGCAATCCGGGGATCCACGAGCAGTACTTC